The rows below give T cell receptor beta chains drawn from one sample of a study of blood T cell repertoires in COVID-19. The data were produced by immunoSEQ multiplex PCR, yet TCRdb's version contains in-frame clones alone and is incomplete. Of about 200,000 clones in the sample, roughly 86% were seen once. The sequenced sample consisted of peripheral blood. These TCRs come from a man aged 18 to 29 with active or convalescent COVID-19. The CDR3 runs from the conserved cysteine through the conserved F or W. Fields, in order: V gene, CDR3 protein.

TRBV19	CASSKQGPFSYEQYF
TRBV4-1	CASGGGVGYTF
TRBV7-9	CASSSTDTGEAFF
TRBV12-3/TRBV12-4	CASRYRGYGYTF
TRBV6-2/TRBV6-3	CASSYLGGGTDTQYF
TRBV12-3/TRBV12-4	CASRPTTNYGYTF
TRBV4-3	CASSQFSQTGGITGELFF
TRBV2	CASSFDGDYGYTF
TRBV4-1	CASSHKGVMNTEAFF
TRBV18	CASSHERAGTEAFF
TRBV5-4	CASSFRETEAFF
TRBV2	CASSAATENTEAFF
TRBV30	CAWRRRDTEAFF
TRBV7-6	CASSLGQAGNQPQHF
TRBV15	CATSRPIAGNTIYF
TRBV5-4	CASSGGGVETEAFF
TRBV6-1	CASSELGGLGFVNTEAFF
TRBV4-1	CASSQGLRGLQETQYF
TRBV20-1	CSAQNTEAFF